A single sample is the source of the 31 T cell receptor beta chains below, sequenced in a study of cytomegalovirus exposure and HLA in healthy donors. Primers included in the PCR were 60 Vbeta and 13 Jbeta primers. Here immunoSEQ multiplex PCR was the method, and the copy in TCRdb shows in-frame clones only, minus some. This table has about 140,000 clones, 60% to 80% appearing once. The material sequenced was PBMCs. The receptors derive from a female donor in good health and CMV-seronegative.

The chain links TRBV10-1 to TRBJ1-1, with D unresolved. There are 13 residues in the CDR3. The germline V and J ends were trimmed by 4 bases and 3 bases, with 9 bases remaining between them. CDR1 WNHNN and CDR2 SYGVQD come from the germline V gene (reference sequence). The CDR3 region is CASSAAGDTEAFF. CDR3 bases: TGCGCCAGCAGTGCCGCGGGAGACACTGAAGCTTTCTTT.

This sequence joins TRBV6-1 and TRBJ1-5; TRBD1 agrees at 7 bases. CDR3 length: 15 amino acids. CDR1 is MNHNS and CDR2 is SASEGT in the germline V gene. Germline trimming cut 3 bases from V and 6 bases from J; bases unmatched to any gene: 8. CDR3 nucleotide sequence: TGTGCCAGCAGTGAGGACAGGCCCCGGAGTCAGCCCCAGCATTTT. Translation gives CASSEDRPRSQPQHF.

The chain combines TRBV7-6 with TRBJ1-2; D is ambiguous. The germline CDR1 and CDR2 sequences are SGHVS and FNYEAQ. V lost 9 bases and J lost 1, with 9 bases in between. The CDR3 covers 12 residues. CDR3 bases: TGTGCCAGTAATTATATTAACTATGGCTACACCTTC. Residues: CASNYINYGYTF.

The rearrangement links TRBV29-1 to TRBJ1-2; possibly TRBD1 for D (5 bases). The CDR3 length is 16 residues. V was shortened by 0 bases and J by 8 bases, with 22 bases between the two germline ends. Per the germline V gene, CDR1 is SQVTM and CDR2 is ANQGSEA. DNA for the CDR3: TGCAGCGTTGAAGATCCGGGCTCCGGGGGTTATGGAGGCTACACCTTC. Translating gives CSVEDPGSGGYGGYTF.

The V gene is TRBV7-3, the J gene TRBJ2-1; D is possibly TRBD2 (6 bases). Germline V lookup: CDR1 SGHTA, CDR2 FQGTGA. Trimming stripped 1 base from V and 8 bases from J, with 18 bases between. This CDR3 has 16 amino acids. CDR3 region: CASSLKSLASGDEQFF. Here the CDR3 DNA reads TGTGCCAGCAGCTTAAAAAGCCTAGCGAGTGGCGATGAGCAGTTCTTC.

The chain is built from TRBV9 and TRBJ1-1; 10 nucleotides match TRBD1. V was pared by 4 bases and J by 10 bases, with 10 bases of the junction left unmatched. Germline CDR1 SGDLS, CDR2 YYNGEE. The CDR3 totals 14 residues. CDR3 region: CASSLDRGASGAFF. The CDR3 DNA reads TGTGCCAGCAGCTTGGACAGGGGGGCATCAGGAGCTTTCTTT.

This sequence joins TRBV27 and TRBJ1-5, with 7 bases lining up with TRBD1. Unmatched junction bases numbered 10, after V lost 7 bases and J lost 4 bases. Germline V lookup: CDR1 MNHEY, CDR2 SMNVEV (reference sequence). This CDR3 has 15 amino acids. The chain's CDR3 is CASTPTGIGNQPQHF. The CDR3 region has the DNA TGTGCCAGCACCCCGACAGGGATAGGAAATCAGCCCCAGCATTTT.

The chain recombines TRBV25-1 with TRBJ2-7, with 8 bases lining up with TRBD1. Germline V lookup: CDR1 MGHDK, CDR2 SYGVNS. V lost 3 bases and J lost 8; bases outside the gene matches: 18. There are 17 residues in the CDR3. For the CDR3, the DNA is TGTGCCAGCAGTGAGCCACCTTACGGCGGACAGGGCGGGCAGCAGTACTTC. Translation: CASSEPPYGGQGGQQYF.

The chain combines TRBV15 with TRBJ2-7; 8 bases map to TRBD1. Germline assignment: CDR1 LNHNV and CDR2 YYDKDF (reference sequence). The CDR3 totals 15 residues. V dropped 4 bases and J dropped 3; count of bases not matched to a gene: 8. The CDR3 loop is CATSTQGDRGYEQYF. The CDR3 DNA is TGTGCCACCAGCACTCAAGGAGACAGGGGCTACGAGCAGTACTTC.

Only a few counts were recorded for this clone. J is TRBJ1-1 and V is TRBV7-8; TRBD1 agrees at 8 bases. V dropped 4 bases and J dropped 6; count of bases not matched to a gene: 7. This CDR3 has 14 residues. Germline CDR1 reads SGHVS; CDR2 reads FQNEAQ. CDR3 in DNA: TGTGCCAGCAGCTCACAGGGGGATTCGGCTGAAGCTTTCTTT. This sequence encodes CASSSQGDSAEAFF.

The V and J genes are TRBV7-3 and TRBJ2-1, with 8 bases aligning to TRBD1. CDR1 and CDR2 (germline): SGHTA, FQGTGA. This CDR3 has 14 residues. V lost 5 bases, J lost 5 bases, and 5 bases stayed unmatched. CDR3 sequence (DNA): TGTGCCAGCAGCAACCGGGACAGGAACAATGAGCAGTTCTTC. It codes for CASSNRDRNNEQFF.

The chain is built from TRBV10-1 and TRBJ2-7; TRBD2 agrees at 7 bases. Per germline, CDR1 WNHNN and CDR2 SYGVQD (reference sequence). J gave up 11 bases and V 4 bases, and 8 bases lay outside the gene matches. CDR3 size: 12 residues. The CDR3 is CASSGSSGTEYF. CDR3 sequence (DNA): TGCGCCAGCAGTGGGTCTAGCGGCACGGAGTACTTC.

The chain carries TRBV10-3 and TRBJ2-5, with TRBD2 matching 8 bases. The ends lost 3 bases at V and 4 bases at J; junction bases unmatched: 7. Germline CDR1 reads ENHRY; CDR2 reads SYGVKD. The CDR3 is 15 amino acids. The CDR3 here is CAISEEAGEGETQYF. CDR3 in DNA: TGTGCCATCAGTGAAGAAGCGGGAGAAGGAGAGACCCAGTACTTC.

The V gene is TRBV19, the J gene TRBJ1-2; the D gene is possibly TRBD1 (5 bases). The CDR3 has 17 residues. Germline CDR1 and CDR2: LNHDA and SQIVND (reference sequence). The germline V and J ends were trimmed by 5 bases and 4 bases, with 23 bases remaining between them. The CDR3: CASSSPPSGGASYGYTF. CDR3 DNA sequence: TGTGCCAGTAGTTCTCCTCCTTCCGGGGGAGCAAGCTATGGCTACACCTTC.

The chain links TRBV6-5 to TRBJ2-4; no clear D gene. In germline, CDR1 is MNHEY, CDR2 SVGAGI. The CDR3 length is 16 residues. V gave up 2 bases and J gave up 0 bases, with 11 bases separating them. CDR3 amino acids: CASSYMTTLAKNIQYF. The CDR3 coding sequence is TGTGCCAGCAGTTACATGACAACTCTAGCCAAAAACATTCAGTACTTC.

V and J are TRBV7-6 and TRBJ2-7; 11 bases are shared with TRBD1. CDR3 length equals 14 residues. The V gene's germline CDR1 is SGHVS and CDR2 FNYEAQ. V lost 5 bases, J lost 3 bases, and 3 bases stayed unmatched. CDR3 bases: TGTGCCAGCAGCCCTGGGACAGGGGGCTACGAGCAGTACTTC. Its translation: CASSPGTGGYEQYF.

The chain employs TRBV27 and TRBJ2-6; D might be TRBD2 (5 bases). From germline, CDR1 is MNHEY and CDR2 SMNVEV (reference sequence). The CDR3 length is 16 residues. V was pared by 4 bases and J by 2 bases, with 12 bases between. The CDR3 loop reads CASSSSRGTGANVLTF. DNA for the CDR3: TGTGCCAGCAGTTCGTCAAGAGGGACTGGGGCCAACGTCCTGACTTTC.

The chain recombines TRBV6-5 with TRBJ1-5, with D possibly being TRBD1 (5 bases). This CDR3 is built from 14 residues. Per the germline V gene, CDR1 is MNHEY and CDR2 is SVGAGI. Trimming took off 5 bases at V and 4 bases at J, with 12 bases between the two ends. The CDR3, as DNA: TGTGCCAGCAGTCCGACTTCAGGGAATCAGCCCCAGCATTTT. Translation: CASSPTSGNQPQHF.

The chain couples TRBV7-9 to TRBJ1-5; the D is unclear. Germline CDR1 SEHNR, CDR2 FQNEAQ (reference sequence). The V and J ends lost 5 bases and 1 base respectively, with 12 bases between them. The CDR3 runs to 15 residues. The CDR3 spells CASSPPGGSNQPQHF. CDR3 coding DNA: TGTGCCAGCAGCCCCCCGGGTGGAAGCAATCAGCCCCAGCATTTT. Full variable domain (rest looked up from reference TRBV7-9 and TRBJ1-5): DTGVSQNPRHKITKRGQNVTFRCDPISEHNRLYWYRQTLGQGPEFLTYFQNEAQLEKSRLLSDRFSAERPKGSFSTLEIQRTEQGDSAMYLCASSPPGGSNQPQHFGDGTRLSIL.

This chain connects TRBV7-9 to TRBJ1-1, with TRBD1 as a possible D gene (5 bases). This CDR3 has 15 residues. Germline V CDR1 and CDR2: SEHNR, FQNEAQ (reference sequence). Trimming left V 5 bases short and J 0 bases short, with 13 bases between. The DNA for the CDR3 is TGTGCCAGCAGCCCATTCAGGGAAATGAACACTGAAGCTTTCTTT. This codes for CASSPFREMNTEAFF.

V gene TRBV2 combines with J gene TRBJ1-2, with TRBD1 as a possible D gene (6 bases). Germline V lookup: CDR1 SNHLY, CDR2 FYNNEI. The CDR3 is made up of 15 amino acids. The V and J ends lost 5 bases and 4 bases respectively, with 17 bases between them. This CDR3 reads CASSPDRSSPYGYTF. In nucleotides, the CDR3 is TGTGCCAGCAGTCCCGACAGGTCCTCGCCCTATGGCTACACCTTC.

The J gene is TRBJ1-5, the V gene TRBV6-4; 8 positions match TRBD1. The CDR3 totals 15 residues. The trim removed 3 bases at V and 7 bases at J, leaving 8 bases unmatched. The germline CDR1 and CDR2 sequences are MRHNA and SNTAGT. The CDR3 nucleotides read TGTGCCAGCAGTGAAAGTGGGACAGGCGGGCAGCCCCAGCATTTT. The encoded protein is CASSESGTGGQPQHF.

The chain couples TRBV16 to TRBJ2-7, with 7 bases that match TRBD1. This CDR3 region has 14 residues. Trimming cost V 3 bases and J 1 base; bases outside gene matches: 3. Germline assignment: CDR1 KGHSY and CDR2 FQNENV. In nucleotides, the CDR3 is TGTGCCAGCAGCCACACAGGGGAATCCTACGAGCAGTACTTC. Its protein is CASSHTGESYEQYF.

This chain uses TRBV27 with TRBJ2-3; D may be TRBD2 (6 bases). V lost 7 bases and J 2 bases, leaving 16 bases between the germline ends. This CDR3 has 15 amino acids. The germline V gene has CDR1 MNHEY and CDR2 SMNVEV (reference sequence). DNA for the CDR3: TGTGCCAGCACACCGGGACTCACCTTCACAGATACGCAGTATTTT. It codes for CASTPGLTFTDTQYF.

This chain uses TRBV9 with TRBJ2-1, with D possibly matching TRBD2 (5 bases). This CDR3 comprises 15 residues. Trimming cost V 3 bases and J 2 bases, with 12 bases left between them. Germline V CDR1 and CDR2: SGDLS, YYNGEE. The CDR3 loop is CASSGSGSPYNEQFF. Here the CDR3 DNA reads TGTGCCAGCAGCGGCAGCGGTTCCCCCTACAATGAGCAGTTCTTC.

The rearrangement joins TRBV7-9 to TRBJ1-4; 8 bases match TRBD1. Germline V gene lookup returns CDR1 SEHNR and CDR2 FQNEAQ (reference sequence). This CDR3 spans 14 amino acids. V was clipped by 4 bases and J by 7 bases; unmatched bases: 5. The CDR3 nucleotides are TGTGCCAGCAGCTCCGGACAGGGAACTGAAAAACTGTTTTTT. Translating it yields CASSSGQGTEKLFF.

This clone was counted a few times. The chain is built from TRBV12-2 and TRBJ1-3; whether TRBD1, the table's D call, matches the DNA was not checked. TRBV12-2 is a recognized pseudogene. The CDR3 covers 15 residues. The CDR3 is CASRRGQHKGNTIYF. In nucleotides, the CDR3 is TGTGCAAGTCGCCGGGGACAGCATAAAGGAAACACCATATATTTT.

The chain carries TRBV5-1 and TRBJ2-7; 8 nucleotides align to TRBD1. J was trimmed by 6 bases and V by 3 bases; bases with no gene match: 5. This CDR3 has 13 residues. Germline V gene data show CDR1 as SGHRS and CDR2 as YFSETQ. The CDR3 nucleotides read TGCGCCAGCAGCTCAGGACAGGGTGGCGAGCAGTACTTC. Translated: CASSSGQGGEQYF.

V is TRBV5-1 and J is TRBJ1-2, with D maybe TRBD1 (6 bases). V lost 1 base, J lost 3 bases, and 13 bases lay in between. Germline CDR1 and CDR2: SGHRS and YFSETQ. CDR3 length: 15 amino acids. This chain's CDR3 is CASSLSGTGYYGYTF. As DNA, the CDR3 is TGCGCCAGCAGCTTGTCGGGCACAGGGTACTATGGCTACACCTTC.

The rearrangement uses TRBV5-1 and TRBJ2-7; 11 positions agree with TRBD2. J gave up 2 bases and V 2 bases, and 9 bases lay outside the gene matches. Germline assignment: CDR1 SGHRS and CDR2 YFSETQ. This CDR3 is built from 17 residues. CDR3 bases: TGCGCCAGCAGCTTAGGGTTGACTAGCGGGGTTACCTACGAGCAGTACTTC. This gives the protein CASSLGLTSGVTYEQYF.

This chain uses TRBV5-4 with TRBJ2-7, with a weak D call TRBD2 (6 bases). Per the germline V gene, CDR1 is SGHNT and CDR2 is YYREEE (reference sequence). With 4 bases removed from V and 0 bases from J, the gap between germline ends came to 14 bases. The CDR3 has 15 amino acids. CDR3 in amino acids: CASSGNSGSSYEQYF. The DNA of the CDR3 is TGTGCCAGCAGCGGGAATAGCGGAAGCTCCTACGAGCAGTACTTC.